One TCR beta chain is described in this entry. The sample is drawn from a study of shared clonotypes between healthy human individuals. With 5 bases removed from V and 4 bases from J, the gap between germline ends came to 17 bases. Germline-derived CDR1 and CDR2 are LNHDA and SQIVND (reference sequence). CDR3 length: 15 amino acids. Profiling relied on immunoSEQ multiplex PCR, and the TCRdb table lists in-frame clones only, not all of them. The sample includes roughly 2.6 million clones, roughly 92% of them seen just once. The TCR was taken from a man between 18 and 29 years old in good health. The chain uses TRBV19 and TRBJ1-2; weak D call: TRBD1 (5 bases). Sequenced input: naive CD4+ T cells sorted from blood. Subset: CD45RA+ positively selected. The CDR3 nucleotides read TGTGCCAGTAGTCCCTCGGAAGGGGCTACCTATGGCTACACCTTC. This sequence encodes CASSPSEGATYGYTF.